One and the same sample provided the 6 T cell receptor beta chains below, sequenced in a study of blood T cell repertoires in COVID-19. Libraries were prepared by immunoSEQ multiplex PCR; TCRdb keeps only in-frame clonotypes and omits some of them. The table records over 150,000 clones, approximately 80% of them present only once. The sample comprised peripheral blood. These receptor sequences come from a human donor in a cohort sampled during active COVID-19.

This rearrangement joins TRBV28 to TRBJ2-5; 10 nucleotides agree with TRBD2. Germline CDR1 reads MDHEN; CDR2 reads SYDVKM. V was pared by 8 bases and J by 5 bases, with 14 bases of the junction left unmatched. The CDR3 length is 16 residues. This CDR3 is CASGTRTSGRRETQYF. CDR3 DNA: TGTGCCAGCGGTACCCGGACTAGCGGACGAAGGGAGACCCAGTACTTC.

The genes are TRBV28 and TRBJ2-4; 9 positions match TRBD1. Trimming at V came to 5 bases and at J to 0 bases, leaving 5 bases not matched to a gene. Germline V CDR1 and CDR2: MDHEN, SYDVKM. The CDR3 runs to 16 residues. The CDR3 region is CASSSWDRVAKNIQYF. As DNA, the CDR3 is TGTGCCAGCAGTAGCTGGGACAGGGTAGCCAAAAACATTCAGTACTTC.

The rearrangement uses TRBV18 and TRBJ2-3; 14 nucleotides match TRBD2. The length of the CDR3 is 17 residues. In germline, CDR1 is KGHSH, CDR2 LQKENI. V shed 3 bases, J shed 6 bases, and the junction held 8 bases outside the gene matches. CDR3 in amino acids: CASSPGTSGSGLDTQYF. The CDR3 region has the DNA TGTGCCAGCTCACCCGGGACTAGCGGGAGCGGGCTGGATACGCAGTATTTT.

The rearrangement uses TRBV9 and TRBJ2-2; TRBD1 matches 7 bases. CDR1 is SGDLS, CDR2 YYNGEE, per germline. The V segment lost 4 bases and the J segment 5 bases; nucleotides outside the gene matches: 2. This CDR3 is built from 13 residues. CDR3 sequence (DNA): TGTGCCAGCAGCCCGGGACAGACCGGGGAGCTGTTTTTT. It encodes CASSPGQTGELFF.

This chain uses TRBV28 with TRBJ1-2, with D hard to call. Between the trimmed V and J ends, which lost 4 bases and 4 bases, there was a span of 13 bases. CDR1 MDHEN and CDR2 SYDVKM come from the germline V gene. The CDR3 sequence is 14 residues long. CDR3 nucleotide sequence: TGTGCCAGCAGTTCTATCGGGGTACCCTATGGCTACACCTTC. It is translated as CASSSIGVPYGYTF.

The chain employs TRBV10-2 and TRBJ1-2; D unclear. Trimming left V 3 bases short and J 6 bases short, with 8 bases between. The CDR3 contains 12 residues. Germline CDR1 is WSHSY and CDR2 is SAAADI. The CDR3 DNA sequence: TGCGCCAGCAGTGACGGCGGGGATGGCTACACCTTC. It codes for CASSDGGDGYTF.